Below, one TCR beta chain is given with its context. Original processing notes: Estimates of nucleated cell counts were drawn from the amplification of reference gene primers. TCRdb's table, derived via immunoSEQ multiplex PCR, lists solely in-frame clones and lacks some. Clone size and V and J calls were adopted from that table, with D and trimming inferred from the DNA. The repertoire consists of 250,000 or so clones, with 84% occurring once and the leading ten covering 4%. This CDR3 is built from 16 residues. Germline CDR1 SGHDN, CDR2 FVKESK. V was shortened by 0 bases and J by 4 bases, with 15 bases between the two germline ends. These data come from a study of blood T cell repertoires in COVID-19. As for the study in general: The United States, Italy and Spain supplied acute and convalescent COVID-19 samples.

V gene TRBV14 combines with J gene TRBJ1-2; D may be TRBD1 (6 bases). This sequence originates from a man in his fifties with acute or convalescent COVID-19. Input material: peripheral blood. DNA for the CDR3: TGTGCCAGCAGCCAAGATCTTAGGGGAGGGGGCTATGGCTACACCTTC. Translation gives CASSQDLRGGGYGYTF.